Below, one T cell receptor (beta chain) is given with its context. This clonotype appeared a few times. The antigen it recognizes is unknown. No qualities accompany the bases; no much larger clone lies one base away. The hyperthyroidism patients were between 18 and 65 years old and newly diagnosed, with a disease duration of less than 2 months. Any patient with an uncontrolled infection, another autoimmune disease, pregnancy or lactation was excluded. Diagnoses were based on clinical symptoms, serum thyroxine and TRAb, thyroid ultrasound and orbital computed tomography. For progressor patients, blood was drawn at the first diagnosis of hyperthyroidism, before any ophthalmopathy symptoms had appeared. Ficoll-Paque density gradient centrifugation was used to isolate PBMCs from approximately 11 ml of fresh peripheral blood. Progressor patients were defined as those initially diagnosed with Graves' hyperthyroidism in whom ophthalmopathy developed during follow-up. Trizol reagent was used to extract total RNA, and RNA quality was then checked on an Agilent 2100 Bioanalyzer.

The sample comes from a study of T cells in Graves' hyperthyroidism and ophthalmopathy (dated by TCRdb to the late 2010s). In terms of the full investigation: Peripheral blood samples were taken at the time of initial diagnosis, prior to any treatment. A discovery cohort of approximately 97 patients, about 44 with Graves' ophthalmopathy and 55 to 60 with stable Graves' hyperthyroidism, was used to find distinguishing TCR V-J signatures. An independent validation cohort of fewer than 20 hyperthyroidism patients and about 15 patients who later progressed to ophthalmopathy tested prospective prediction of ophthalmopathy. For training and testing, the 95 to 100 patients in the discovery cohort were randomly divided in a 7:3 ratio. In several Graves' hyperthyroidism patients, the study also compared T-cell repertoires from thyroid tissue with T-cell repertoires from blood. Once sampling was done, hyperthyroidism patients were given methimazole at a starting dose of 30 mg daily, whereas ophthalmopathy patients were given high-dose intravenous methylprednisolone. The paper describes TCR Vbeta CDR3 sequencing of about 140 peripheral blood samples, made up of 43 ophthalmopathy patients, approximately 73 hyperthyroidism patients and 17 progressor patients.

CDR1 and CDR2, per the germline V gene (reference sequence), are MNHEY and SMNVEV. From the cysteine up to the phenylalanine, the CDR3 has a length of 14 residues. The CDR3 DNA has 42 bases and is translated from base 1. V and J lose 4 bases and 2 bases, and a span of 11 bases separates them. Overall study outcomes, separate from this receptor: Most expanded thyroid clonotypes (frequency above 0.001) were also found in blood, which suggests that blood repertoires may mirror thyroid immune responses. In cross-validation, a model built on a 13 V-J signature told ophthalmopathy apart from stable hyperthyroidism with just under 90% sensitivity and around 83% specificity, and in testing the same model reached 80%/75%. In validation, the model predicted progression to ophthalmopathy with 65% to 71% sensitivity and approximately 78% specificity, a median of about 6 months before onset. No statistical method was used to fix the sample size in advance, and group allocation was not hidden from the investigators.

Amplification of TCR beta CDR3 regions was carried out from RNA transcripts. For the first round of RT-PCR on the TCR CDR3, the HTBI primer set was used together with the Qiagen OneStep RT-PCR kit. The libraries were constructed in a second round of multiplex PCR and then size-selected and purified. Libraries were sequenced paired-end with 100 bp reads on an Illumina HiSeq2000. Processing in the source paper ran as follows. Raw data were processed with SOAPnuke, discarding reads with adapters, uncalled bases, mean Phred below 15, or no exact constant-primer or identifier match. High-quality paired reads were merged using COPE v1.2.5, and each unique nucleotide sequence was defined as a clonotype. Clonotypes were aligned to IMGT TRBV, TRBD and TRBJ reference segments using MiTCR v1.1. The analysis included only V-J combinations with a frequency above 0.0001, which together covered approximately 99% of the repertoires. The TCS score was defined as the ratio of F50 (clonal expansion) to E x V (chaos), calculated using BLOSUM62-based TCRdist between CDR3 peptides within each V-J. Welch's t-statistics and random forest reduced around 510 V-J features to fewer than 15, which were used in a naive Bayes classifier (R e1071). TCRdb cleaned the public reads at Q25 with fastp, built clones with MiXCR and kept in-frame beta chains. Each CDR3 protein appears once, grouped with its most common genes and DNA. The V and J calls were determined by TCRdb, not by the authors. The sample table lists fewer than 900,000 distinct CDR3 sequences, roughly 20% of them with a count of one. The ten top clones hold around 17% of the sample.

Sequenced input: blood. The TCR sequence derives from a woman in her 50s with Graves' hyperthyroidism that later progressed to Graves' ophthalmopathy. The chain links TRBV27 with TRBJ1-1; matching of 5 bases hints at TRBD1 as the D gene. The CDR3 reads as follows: CASSWSGTNTEAFF. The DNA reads TGTGCCAGCAGTTGGTCCGGGACCAACACTGAAGCTTTCTTT.